This TCR beta chain comes out of a study of cytomegalovirus exposure and HLA in healthy donors. Study-level background: Drawn from HLA-typed donors, approximately 85 million unique TCRs were held in an early data release. Study findings and constraints: A later analysis reportedly identified an Asian-associated ancestry cluster as carrying fewer N-insertions than the roughly 700-donor mean.

The PCR contained 60 Vbeta and 13 Jbeta primers. Clones were sequenced by immunoSEQ multiplex PCR, and TCRdb holds only the in-frame ones, with some missing. The sample lists fewer than 200,000 clones, 68% occurring once. Per the germline V gene, CDR1 is LGHNA and CDR2 is YNFKEQ. The CDR3 runs 17 residues. In the case of this clone: Its antigen is unknown. One junction end does not reproduce the germline sequence, and a read error may be involved.

This rearrangement joins TRBV4-2 to TRBJ1-6; 9 positions agree with TRBD1. The receptor was isolated from a woman aged 40 to 50 in good health and CMV-seropositive. Sequences were obtained from PBMCs. The CDR3 coding sequence is TGTGCCAGCAGCCGCAATGGACAGGGGCTGAGGAATTCACCCCTCAACTTT. Protein: CASSRNGQGLRNSPLNF.